The text below deals with one TCR beta chain. Its antigen specificity is not known. No base quality values were provided; no much bigger clone lies one nucleotide off. Measured from the cysteine to the phenylalanine, the CDR3 is 11 residues long. Just CDR3 DNA is preserved here, 33 bases in frame from base 1. V is reduced by 8 bases and J by 11 bases, leaving a spacing of 15 bases between them. For CDR1 and CDR2, the germline V gene (reference sequence) lists MNHNY and SVGAGI. The data originate from a study of graft-versus-host responses after intestinal transplantation (dated by TCRdb to the early 2020s). Study-wide context: The transplants that recipients got were multivisceral, liver-intestinal, or isolated intestinal. All recipients received anti-thymocyte globulin induction followed by maintenance tacrolimus and steroids for about three years. Graft-versus-host and host-versus-graft alloreactive T cell clones were tracked in the graft, circulation and bone marrow after intestinal transplantation using bulk TCR-beta CDR3 sequencing. Alloreactive clones were identified by sequencing pre-transplant mixed lymphocyte reaction products and comparing these products with unstimulated pre-transplant donor and recipient T cells. The cohort enrolled about two dozen intestinal transplant recipients, one of whom was a retransplant, and 3 patients without pretransplant specimens were excluded. Donor T cell macrochimerism was defined as a peak of at least 4% donor T cells among recipient peripheral blood mononuclear cells. Rather than being sequenced by the commercial service, samples from a few later patients were sequenced in-house on an Illumina MiSeq and processed with MiXCR.

This sample's time point label indicates: cells obtained before transplantation from donor or recipient. CD3+CD4+ and CD3+CD8+ populations were FACS-sorted from unstimulated pre-transplant donor and recipient cells taken from spleen or lymph nodes. Library construction relied on the immunoSEQ multiplex PCR assay. In most patients, genomic DNA was isolated using the Qiagen DNeasy Blood and Tissue Kit and sent frozen to Adaptive Biotechnologies for TCR sequencing. For most patients, genomic DNA was subjected to high-throughput TCR-beta CDR3 sequencing by Adaptive Biotechnologies. In the authors' own workflow: TCR sequencing data for 15 to 20 patients were retrieved from Adaptive's ImmunoSEQ software; three other patients were processed with MiXCR and VDJtools. To correct CD4 versus CD8 sorting errors, sequences present in both subsets at a frequency ratio below 5:1 were removed. Because the origin of CDR3 nucleotide sequences shared between donor and recipient could not be assigned, those sequences were removed. To be classed as alloreactive, a clone needed at least 2-fold expansion over unstimulated cells and a minimum CFSE-low frequency of 0.002% (template counts) or 0.001% (read counts). Clones detected in sequenced pre-transplant spleen, lymph node, or MLR CFSE-low populations of the donor or recipient were defined as mappable. Cumulative frequency of alloreactive clones was calculated as a percentage of all sequences weighted by copy number. TCRdb carries this immuneACCESS record with in-frame sequences only. Its versions omit some clonotypes, under half of them owing to an unresolved V gene in the studies checked, with the rest unexplained. V and J calls and clone size are copied from that table; D and trimming were computed from the DNA. The sample data list around 100,000 clones, and under 95% of these were observed just once. The ten top clones hold 1% to 1.5% of the sample.

General study outcomes and caveats: Conclusions were limited by the relatively low number and heterogeneity of intestinal transplant patients. GvH clones were detected in recipient bone marrow, and some appeared earlier in ileal mucosa or blood, consistent with an intestinal mucosal origin. Patients with donor T cell macrochimerism had high GvH to HvG T cell clonal ratios in their allografts. Early after transplant, peak levels of circulating GvH clones were found to be associated with declines in HvG clones.

The rearranged segments are TRBV6-6 and TRBJ1-2, and the D gene may be TRBD1, 6 bases matching. Material: unstimulated CD8+ T cells sorted from spleen or lymph node cells, obtained before intestinal transplant. The receptor comes from a human donor who received an intestinal transplant. The CDR3 corresponds to CASGQGQSYTF. The nucleotide sequence reads as follows: TGTGCCAGCGGGCAGGGGCAGTCATACACCTTC.